The rows below give T cell receptor beta chains drawn from one sample of a study of cytomegalovirus exposure and HLA in healthy donors. Assay: immunoSEQ multiplex PCR; the TCRdb copy retains only in-frame clones and omits some. The table shows 300,000 or so clones, with about 83% occurring only once. Sample: PBMCs. The source is a woman aged 40-49 years in good health and CMV-seropositive. CDR3s include the opening cysteine and the closing phenylalanine or tryptophan.

length: 14
V: TRBV10-3
J: TRBJ2-2
CDR3: CATGLAGATGELFF

length: 13
V: TRBV6-1
J: TRBJ1-1
CDR3: CASSEAGLSWAFF

length: 14
V: TRBV9
J: TRBJ2-7
CDR3: CASSPSGTSYEQYF

length: 11
V: TRBV29-1
J: TRBJ2-1
CDR3: CSVDRQGRNFF

length: 16
V: TRBV5-1
J: TRBJ2-1
CDR3: CASSLALAGGNNEQFF

length: 15
V: TRBV30
J: TRBJ2-5
CDR3: CAWNTGTSTTETQYF

length: 14
V: TRBV11-3
J: TRBJ2-1
CDR3: CASSLRTSLGEQFF

length: 15
V: TRBV30
J: TRBJ2-3
CDR3: CAWKATGASTDTQYF

length: 14
V: TRBV5-4
J: TRBJ2-7
CDR3: CASRRDSDSYEQYF

length: 13
V: TRBV27
J: TRBJ2-7
CDR3: CASSFGTAYEQYF

length: 13
V: TRBV19
J: TRBJ2-7
CDR3: CASGGQAAYEQYF

length: 16
V: TRBV6-6
J: TRBJ2-2
CDR3: CASSWAETGYTGELFF

length: 16
V: TRBV6-5
J: TRBJ2-1
CDR3: CASSYSELAGVDEQFF

length: 16
V: TRBV4-3
J: TRBJ2-5
CDR3: CASSQGLAGGEETQYF

length: 15
V: TRBV13
J: TRBJ2-1
CDR3: CASRRTGGSYNEQFF

length: 16
V: TRBV7-2
J: TRBJ1-2
CDR3: CASSSHRAPRYYGYTF

length: 14
V: TRBV4-3
J: TRBJ2-1
CDR3: CASSQNSGWEEQFF

length: 17
V: TRBV23-1
J: TRBJ2-2
CDR3: CASSQQISVANTGELFF

length: 15
V: TRBV28
J: TRBJ1-5
CDR3: CASTDPGGAGQPQHF

length: 14
V: TRBV28
J: TRBJ2-1
CDR3: CASSTSGRLNEQFF

length: 14
V: TRBV6-1
J: TRBJ2-7
CDR3: CASSELGAIYEQYF

length: 16
V: TRBV5-5
J: TRBJ2-5
CDR3: CASSTLAGGPKLSQYF

length: 15
V: TRBV18
J: TRBJ2-2
CDR3: CASSQGTRNTGELFF

length: 14
V: TRBV30
J: TRBJ2-7
CDR3: CAWRELANSYEQYF

length: 17
V: TRBV7-9
J: TRBJ2-7
CDR3: CASSPGLAGYNSYEQYF

length: 14
V: TRBV27
J: TRBJ1-5
CDR3: CASSLSRVDQPQHF

length: 14
V: TRBV18
J: TRBJ1-2
CDR3: CASSQPGLSYGYTF

length: 15
V: TRBV4-2
J: TRBJ2-7
CDR3: CASSQGQGRASEQYF

length: 14
V: TRBV6-6
J: TRBJ1-2
CDR3: CASSYSDRGDGYTF

length: 13
V: TRBV28
J: TRBJ1-1
CDR3: CASSPETGSEAFF

length: 16
V: TRBV7-6
J: NA
CDR3: CASSLSTGTGLYEQYF

length: 11
V: TRBV28
J: TRBJ2-5
CDR3: CASSLRETQYF

length: 18
V: TRBV13
J: TRBJ2-3
CDR3: CASSLVGGDREGTDTQYF

length: 15
V: TRBV7-2
J: TRBJ2-7
CDR3: CASSPWTSGGYEQYF

length: 13
V: TRBV27
J: TRBJ2-7
CDR3: CASSPGTVYEQYF

length: 15
V: TRBV7-9
J: TRBJ2-2
CDR3: CASSLRLAGTGELFF

length: 16
V: TRBV5-1
J: TRBJ2-3
CDR3: CASSLDPLAVTDTQYF

length: 15
V: TRBV28
J: TRBJ2-1
CDR3: CASRDTGTSGNEQFF

length: 14
V: TRBV2
J: TRBJ2-7
CDR3: CASSGAQGAYEQYF

length: 14
V: TRBV19
J: TRBJ1-1
CDR3: CASSHDRGKTEAFF

length: 15
V: TRBV19
J: TRBJ2-1
CDR3: CASSTAGVFEGGQFF

length: 16
V: TRBV15
J: TRBJ1-2
CDR3: CATSATGGTGSYGYTF

length: 13
V: TRBV11-3
J: TRBJ2-7
CDR3: CASSSTGAYEQYF